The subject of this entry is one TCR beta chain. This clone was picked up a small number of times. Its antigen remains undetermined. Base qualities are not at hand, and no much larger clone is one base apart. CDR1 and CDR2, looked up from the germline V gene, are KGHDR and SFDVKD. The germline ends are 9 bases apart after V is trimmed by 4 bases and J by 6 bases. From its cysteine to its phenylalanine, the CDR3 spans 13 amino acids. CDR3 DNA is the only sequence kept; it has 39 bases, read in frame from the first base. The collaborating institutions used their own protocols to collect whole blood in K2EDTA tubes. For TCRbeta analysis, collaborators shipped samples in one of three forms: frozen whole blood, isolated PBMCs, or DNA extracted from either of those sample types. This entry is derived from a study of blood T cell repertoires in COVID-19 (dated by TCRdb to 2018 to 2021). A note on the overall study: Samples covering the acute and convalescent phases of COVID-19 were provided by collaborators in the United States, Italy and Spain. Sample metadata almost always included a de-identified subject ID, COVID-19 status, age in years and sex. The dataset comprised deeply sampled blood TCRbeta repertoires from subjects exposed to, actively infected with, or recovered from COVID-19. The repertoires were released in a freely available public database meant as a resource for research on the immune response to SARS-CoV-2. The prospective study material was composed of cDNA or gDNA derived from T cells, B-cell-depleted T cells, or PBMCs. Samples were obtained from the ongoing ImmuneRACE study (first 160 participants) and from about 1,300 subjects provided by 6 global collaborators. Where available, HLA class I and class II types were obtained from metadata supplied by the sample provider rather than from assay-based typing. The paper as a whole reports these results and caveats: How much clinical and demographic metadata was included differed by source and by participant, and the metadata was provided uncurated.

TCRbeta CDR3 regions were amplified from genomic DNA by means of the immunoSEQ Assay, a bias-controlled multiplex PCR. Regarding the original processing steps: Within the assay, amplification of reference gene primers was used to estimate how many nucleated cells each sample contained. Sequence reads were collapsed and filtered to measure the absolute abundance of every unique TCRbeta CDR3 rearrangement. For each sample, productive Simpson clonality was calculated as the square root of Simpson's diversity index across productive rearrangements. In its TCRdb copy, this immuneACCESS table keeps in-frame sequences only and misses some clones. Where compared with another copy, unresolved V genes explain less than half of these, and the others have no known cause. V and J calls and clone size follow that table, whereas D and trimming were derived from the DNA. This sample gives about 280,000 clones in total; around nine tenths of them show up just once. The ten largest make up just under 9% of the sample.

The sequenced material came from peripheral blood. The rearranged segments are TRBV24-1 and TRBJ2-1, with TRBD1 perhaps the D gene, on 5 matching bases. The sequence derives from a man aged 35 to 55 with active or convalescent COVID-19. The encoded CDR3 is CATSDRQINEQFF. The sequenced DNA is TGTGCCACCAGTGACAGACAGATCAATGAGCAGTTCTTC.